The T cell receptor (beta chain) under discussion was sequenced for a study of glioma-infiltrating T cells after dendritic cell vaccination. Time point defined: after dendritic cell vaccination, including at tumor progression/relapse. Data came from immunoSEQ multiplex PCR; TCRdb stores just in-frame clones and leaves some out. The sample contains around 60,000 clones, about 89% of which appear only once. This clone was observed a handful of times. The material was blood, obtained after dendritic cell vaccination. This TCR came from a human donor with glioblastoma.

CDR3 coding DNA: TGCAGCGCACCCGGTTGGGCCAGGGGTTCCTATGGCTACACCTTC. Protein sequence: CSAPGWARGSYGYTF. The chain joins TRBV29-1 to TRBJ1-2; D perhaps matches TRBD1 (6 bases). Per the germline V gene, CDR1 is SQVTM and CDR2 is ANQGSEA. The length of the CDR3 is 15 residues. V was clipped by 7 bases and J by 4 bases, with 22 bases between them.